Below, 6 T cell receptor beta chains from the same sample are listed, as sequenced in a study of T cells in Graves' hyperthyroidism and ophthalmopathy. RNA transcripts yielded amplified TCR beta CDR3 regions. In the first-round RT-PCR of the TCR CDR3, the HTBI primer set was used. TCRdb re-called the multiplex PCR reads with MiXCR, one entry per CDR3 protein. This table has 300,000 or so distinct CDR3 sequences, about 17% appearing once. The sample comprised blood. The receptors derive from a woman between 55 and 75 years old with Graves' ophthalmopathy.

This clonotype was seen at least ten times. The V gene is TRBV20-1, the J gene TRBJ2-7, with D possibly matching TRBD2 (6 bases). V was trimmed by 6 bases and J by 2 bases, leaving 20 bases between them. The V gene's germline CDR1 is DFQATT and CDR2 SNEGSKA (reference sequence). The CDR3 is 15 amino acids. DNA for the CDR3: TGCAGTGCCCCCCAATCGCGGCGGGGTACCTACGAGCAGTACTTC. Translated, it gives CSAPQSRRGTYEQYF.

This clonotype has a count of ten or more. The chain links TRBV6-2 or TRBV6-3 to TRBJ2-2; possibly TRBD1 for D (6 bases). This CDR3 comprises 15 residues. Germline V gene sequence: CDR1 MNHEY, CDR2 SVGEGT. V lost 6 bases to trimming and J lost 1 base, with 12 bases between them. This chain's CDR3 is CASRSTGLNTGELFF. The CDR3 DNA reads TGTGCCAGCAGATCCACAGGGTTGAACACCGGGGAGCTGTTTTTT.

This clonotype has ten or more counts. This chain connects TRBV3-1 to TRBJ2-4, with D uncertain. V was pared by 0 bases and J by 7 bases, with 10 bases between. Germline V gene lookup returns CDR1 LGHDT and CDR2 YNNKEL (reference sequence). The CDR3 covers 14 residues. Here the CDR3 reads CASSQDPSSNIQYF. The DNA for the CDR3 is TGTGCCAGCAGCCAAGATCCCTCATCCAACATTCAGTACTTC.

The chain recombines TRBV4-3 with TRBJ2-2, with TRBD1 identical over 7 bases. Trimming removed 3 bases from V and 4 bases from J; junction bases left unmatched: 11. This CDR3 contains 17 residues. CDR1 is LGHNA and CDR2 is YSLEER in the germline V gene. For the CDR3, the DNA is TGCGCCAGCAGCCAGGCCGGGGACAGCTTATTCACCGGGGAGCTGTTTTTT. Translated: CASSQAGDSLFTGELFF.

The sample holds a few counts of this clonotype. V is TRBV20-1 and J is TRBJ2-1; no clear D gene. V was clipped by 3 bases and J by 3 bases, with 9 bases between them. Germline values: CDR1 DFQATT, CDR2 SNEGSKA (reference sequence). The CDR3 spans 13 residues. CDR3 nucleotides: TGCAGTGCTAGCGCTAGAAACTACAATGAGCAGTTCTTC. Protein product: CSASARNYNEQFF.

Only a few counts were recorded for this clonotype. The V and J genes are TRBV9 and TRBJ1-1; D is unclear. V lost 0 bases, J lost 3 bases, and 6 bases lay in between. CDR1 SGDLS and CDR2 YYNGEE come from the germline V gene. The CDR3 contains 13 residues. CDR3 bases: TGTGCCAGCAGCGTAGCCCCAGACACTGAAGCTTTCTTT. This gives the protein CASSVAPDTEAFF.